This TCR beta chain came from a study of naive and memory T cell subsets. Notes on the study in general: Reportedly, tuberculin skin test sites gave far more TCRs than other biopsies.

Amplification of ligated cDNA took four PCR rounds with SP2 and nested alpha and beta constant primers. Using its own MiXCR run on the UMI-ligation and nested PCR reads, TCRdb lists one record per CDR3 protein. Of 25,000 to 35,000 distinct CDR3 sequences in the sample, 6.5% to 8% are singletons; the top ten hold approximately 3%. Treatment noted: skin biopsy from PPD injection site in Mantoux-positive individual. A UMI-containing oligonucleotide was joined by 3' ligation to the TCR cDNA template. Of note for this clonotype: The antigen remains unidentified. At one end, the junction sequence differs from germline, possibly due to a read error.

CDR3 length: 15 amino acids. Germline CDR1 is SQVTM and CDR2 is ANQGSEA. The TCR was taken from an adult in good health. The chain has TRBV29-1 and TRBJ1-2; 8 bases match TRBD1. Sequencing was performed on skin, taken from a tuberculin skin test site. The CDR3 loop reads CSAELTGAGGDGDTF. The CDR3, as DNA: TGCAGCGCTGAACTGACAGGGGCGGGGGGTGATGGCGACACCTTC. The entire variable domain, with the rest obtained from reference TRBV29-1 and TRBJ1-2, is as follows: SAVISQKPSRDICQRGTSLTIQCQVDSQVTMMFWYRQQPGQSLTLIATANQGSEATYESGFVIDKFPISRPNLTFSTLTVSNMSPEDSSIYLCSAELTGAGGDGDTFGSGTRLTVV.